This TCR beta chain was recovered during a study of shared clonotypes between healthy human individuals (dated by TCRdb to the early 2020s). Broadly, across the study: The cohort included a few men and a couple of women between 18 and 49 years of age. To increase sequencing depth and limit assay-specific biases, different laboratories used diverse techniques to prepare libraries and sequence TCR repertoires. Blood TCR repertoires of a handful of healthy adults were deeply sequenced to estimate repertoire size and the extent of clonotype sharing between individuals. Leukapheresis yielded between about 0.9 and 9 billion PBMCs per donor. For each donor, CD4 naive and CD4 memory were each given three plates, CD8 naive was given two plates, and CD8 memory was given one plate.

Worth noting for this clone: Its antigen is still unknown. The record has no base qualities; no much larger clone is one base away.

Study-wide findings and limitations: Even with the large sequencing depth, rarefaction of the sorted-subset datasets indicated that sequencing was incomplete. Based on pairwise subsampling, the degree of clonotype sharing among donors was expected to be affected by sequencing depth. The small number of donors limited the genetic and exposure-history diversity represented. Naive subsets generally had larger estimated clonotype richness than memory subsets did. Only blood was sampled, and tissue TCR repertoires likely differ from those in blood. Compared with non-shared clonotypes, the clonotypes found in all four sorted-subset donors had higher generation probabilities. Across a few donors, roughly 5% of naive CD4, more than 3% of naive CD8, approximately 2.5% of memory CD4, and 0.4% of memory CD8 clonotypes were shared.

TCR CDR3 regions were amplified from genomic DNA by multiplex PCR using the deep immunoSEQ assay. Extracted genomic DNA from each cell subset was distributed evenly across all wells of several immunoSEQ 96-well plates, and each plate was treated as a replicate. For sorted subsets, each replicate PCR was loaded with about 0.2 ug genomic DNA, equivalent to some 31,000 T cell genomes. Purified libraries were quantified with a Qubit 3.0 fluorometer, sized on a Bioanalyzer 2100, and re-quantified with the KAPA Library Quantification kit. Every immunoSEQ 96-well plate was sequenced on a separate single-read 150-cycle Illumina NextSeq 550 flow cell. For the original study's pipeline: The immunoSEQ output contained only junctional sequences without quality scores, so filtering could not match that applied to full-length reads. To assign V/J genes and CDR3, sequences were annotated against IMGT germline references using PyIR, a Python wrapper for IgBLAST v1.9. Reads were removed for weak V/J assignments (E-value above 1e-6), missing CDR3, stop codons, out-of-frame junctions, or ambiguous translated residues. V3J clonotypes were defined as sequences sharing the same inferred V gene, J gene, and CDR3 amino acid sequence. Percentage overlap between repertoires was computed as shared unique clonotypes divided by the size of the smaller repertoire. Repertoire richness was assessed with RTK rarefaction, the Chao1 estimator, and Recon v2.1 estimates of unobserved clonotypes. For all TCRbeta clonotypes obtained by the gDNA method from several donors, generation probabilities were computed with OLGA. The table was pulled from immuneACCESS by TCRdb, which kept in-frame rearrangements only. Such tables lose some clones; where checked, under half of the loss comes from unresolved V genes, and the rest has no known cause. The D gene and trimming were derived from the DNA, and the V and J assignments and clone size from that table. The sample table contains around 100,000 clones; only one count was recorded for about two thirds of them. The ten largest account for 35% to 55% of the sample.

The germline ends are 11 bases apart after V is trimmed by 0 bases and J by 2 bases. CDR1 is given as SGHKS and CDR2 as YYEKEE, both from the germline V gene (reference sequence). The CDR3 numbers 16 residues from cysteine through phenylalanine. Just the 48-base CDR3 DNA is kept, in frame starting at base 1. The donors were healthy, HIV-negative adults with no recently reported acute infections or vaccinations. All donors were Caucasian adults living in Nashville, Tennessee, USA. The CD8 memory samples were a combination of magnetically selected CD45RO+ cells and CCR7-negative CD45RA+ effector memory (TemRA) cells. Blood was obtained by leukapheresis, after which PBMCs were separated by Ficoll-Histopaque density gradient centrifugation and cryopreserved in liquid nitrogen vapor phase. Analytical flow cytometry was used to check the purity and quantity of each magnetically sorted T cell population. Genomic DNA was isolated from every sorted fraction and measured by UV absorbance on a Nanodrop 2000c.

The V and J genes are TRBV5-5 and TRBJ2-2, and perhaps TRBD1 as D gene, on 5 matching bases. What was sequenced was memory CD8+ T cells sorted from blood. Interpreted using the paper, the cell subset or site label stands for: CD45RO+ cells pooled with CCR7-negative TemRA cells. The origin of this receptor is a young man in good health. The sequenced DNA: TGTGCCAGCAGCTTGGACCCCAGGGTTAACACCGGGGAGCTGTTTTTT. Translation gives CASSLDPRVNTGELFF.